The clone carrying this T cell receptor (beta chain) was counted only a few times. The PCR made use of 60 Vbeta and 13 Jbeta primers. Only in-frame clones appear in the TCRdb table, and some are missing; sequencing was by immunoSEQ multiplex PCR. The sample includes 100,000 or so clones, about 80% of them seen just once. The data were obtained in a study of cytomegalovirus exposure and HLA in healthy donors. The CDR3 spans 15 residues. V shed 5 bases, J shed 8 bases, and the junction held 9 bases outside the gene matches. Germline V gene sequence: CDR1 SGHNT, CDR2 YENEEA. Sequencing was carried out using PBMCs. This chain connects TRBV11-3 to TRBJ2-1; TRBD2 matches at 10 bases. This clonotype was sampled from a man aged 40-50 years in good health and CMV-seropositive. The CDR3 DNA is TGTGCCAGCAGCCAACTAGCGGGGTTTTCGGATGAGCAGTTCTTC. Protein sequence: CASSQLAGFSDEQFF.